A single T cell receptor beta chain is shown here with its context. The antigen it binds to is not known. Base qualities are not provided; no much larger clone lies one nucleotide away. Library construction relied on PCR. Sequencing took place on an Illumina HiSeq 2500. To normalize quantification of the TCRbeta repertoire, the TCR libraries were built with molecular barcoding that relied on unique molecular identifiers. TCRdb reworked the public reads: Q25 trimming with fastp, MiXCR clone assembly, productive beta chains retained. Entries are consolidated by CDR3 protein sequence, retaining the most common genes and DNA. This sample has 500,000 to 600,000 distinct CDR3 sequences in its table, and around 20% of those were observed once. Roughly 3.3% of the sample belongs to the ten largest clones. The CDR3 contains 15 residues, cysteine and phenylalanine counted. Only CDR3 DNA remains: 45 bases, in frame from the first base. Clipping removes 2 bases from V and 1 base from J, with 4 as the unmatched junction base count. The germline V gene (reference sequence) provides CDR1 MNHEY and CDR2 SMNVEV.

This sample was taken from a study of T-cell reconstitution after alpha-beta-depleted transplantation in children (TCRdb year 2016). Background on the whole study: Using TCR repertoire profiling, the study quantitatively followed how T-cell immune reconstitution unfolded in children after TCRalphabeta/CD19-depleted allogeneic hematopoietic cell transplantation.

The clonotype comes from a human donor who donated a stem cell graft to a child with acute lymphoblastic leukemia. This specimen consisted of PBMCs from the stem cell graft donor, obtained from the stem cell graft. Recombination connected TRBV27 to TRBJ2-7, with 8 junctional bases fitting TRBD1. The CDR3 region: CASSLDRGLSYEQYF. Here is the DNA: TGTGCCAGCAGTTTAGACAGGGGCCTTTCCTACGAGCAGTACTTC.